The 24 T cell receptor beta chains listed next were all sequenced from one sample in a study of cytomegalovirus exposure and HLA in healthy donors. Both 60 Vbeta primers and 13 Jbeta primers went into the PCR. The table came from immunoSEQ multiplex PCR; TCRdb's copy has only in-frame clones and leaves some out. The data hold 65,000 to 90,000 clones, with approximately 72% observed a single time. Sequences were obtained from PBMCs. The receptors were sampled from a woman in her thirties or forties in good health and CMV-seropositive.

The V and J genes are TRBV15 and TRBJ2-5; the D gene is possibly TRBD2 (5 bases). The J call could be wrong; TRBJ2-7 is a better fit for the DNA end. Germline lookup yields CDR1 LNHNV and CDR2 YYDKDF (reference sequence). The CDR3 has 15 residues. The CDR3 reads CATSSRTGSSYEQYF. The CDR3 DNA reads TGTGCCACCAGCTCCCGGACGGGAAGCTCCTACGAGCAGTACTTC.

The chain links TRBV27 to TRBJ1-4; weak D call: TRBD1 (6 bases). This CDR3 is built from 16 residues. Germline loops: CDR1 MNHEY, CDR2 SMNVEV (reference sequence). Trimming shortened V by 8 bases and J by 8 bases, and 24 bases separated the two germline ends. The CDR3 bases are TGTGCCAGCTCCCCGGGGGGGCTCCGATCTGGGGAAAAACTGTTTTTT. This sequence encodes CASSPGGLRSGEKLFF.

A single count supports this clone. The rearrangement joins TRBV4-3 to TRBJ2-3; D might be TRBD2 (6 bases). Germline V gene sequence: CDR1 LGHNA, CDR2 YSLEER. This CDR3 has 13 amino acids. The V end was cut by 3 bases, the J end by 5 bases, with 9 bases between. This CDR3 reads CASSQARGDTQYF. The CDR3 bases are TGCGCCAGCAGCCAGGCGCGGGGAGATACGCAGTATTTT.

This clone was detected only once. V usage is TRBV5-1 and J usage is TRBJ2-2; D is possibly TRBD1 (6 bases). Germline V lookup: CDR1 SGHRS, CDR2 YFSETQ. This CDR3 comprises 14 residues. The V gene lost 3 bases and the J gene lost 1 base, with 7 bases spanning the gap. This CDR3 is CASSSGQNTGELFF. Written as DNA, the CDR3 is TGCGCCAGCAGCTCGGGACAGAACACCGGGGAGCTGTTTTTT.

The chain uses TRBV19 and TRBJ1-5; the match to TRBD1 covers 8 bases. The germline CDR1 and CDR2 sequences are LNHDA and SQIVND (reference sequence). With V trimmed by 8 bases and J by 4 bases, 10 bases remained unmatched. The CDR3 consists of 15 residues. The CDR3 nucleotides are TGTGCCAGTCTCAGGGGGGGACAGGTTAATCAGCCCCAGCATTTT. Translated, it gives CASLRGGQVNQPQHF.

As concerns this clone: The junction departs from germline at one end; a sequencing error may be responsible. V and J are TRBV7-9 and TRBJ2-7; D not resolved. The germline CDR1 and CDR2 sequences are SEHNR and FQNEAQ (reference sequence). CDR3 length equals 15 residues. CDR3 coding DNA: TGTTCCAGCAGCTCCGACACCCAGAGCTCCTACGAGCAGTACTTC. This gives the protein CSSSSDTQSSYEQYF.

The CDR3 nucleotides read TGTGCCAGCAGTTACATGCGGGGGGGCGGGGAGCTGTTTTTT. Its protein is CASSYMRGGGELFF. The chain carries TRBV6-6 and TRBJ1-3; 9 nucleotides match TRBD2. The tail of the sequence fits TRBJ2-2 better, so the J call may be wrong. The germline CDR1 and CDR2 sequences are MNHNY and SVGAGI (reference sequence). The CDR3 extends over 14 amino acids.

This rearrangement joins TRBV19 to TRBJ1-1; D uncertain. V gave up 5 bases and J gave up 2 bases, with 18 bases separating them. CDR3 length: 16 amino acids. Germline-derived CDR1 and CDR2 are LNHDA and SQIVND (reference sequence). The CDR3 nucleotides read TGTGCCAGTAGTGAGGGTTTAGGCAGCTACAACACTGAAGCTTTCTTT. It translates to CASSEGLGSYNTEAFF.

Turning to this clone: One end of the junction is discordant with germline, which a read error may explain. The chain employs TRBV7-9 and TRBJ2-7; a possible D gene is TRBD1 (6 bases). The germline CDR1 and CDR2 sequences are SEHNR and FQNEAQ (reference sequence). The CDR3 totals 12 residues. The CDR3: CSSSLALGQSYF. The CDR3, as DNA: TGTTCCAGCAGCTTAGCGCTAGGACAGTCGTACTTC.

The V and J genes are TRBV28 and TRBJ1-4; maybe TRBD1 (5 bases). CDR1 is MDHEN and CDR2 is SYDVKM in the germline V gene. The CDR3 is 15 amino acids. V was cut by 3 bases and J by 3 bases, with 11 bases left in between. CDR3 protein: CASSFGGTANEKLFF. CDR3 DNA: TGTGCCAGCAGTTTTGGCGGGACTGCTAATGAAAAACTGTTTTTT. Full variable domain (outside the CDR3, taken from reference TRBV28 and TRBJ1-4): DVKVTQSSRYLVKRTGEKVFLECVQDMDHENMFWYRQDPGLGLRLIYFSYDVKMKEKGDIPEGYSVSREKKERFSLILESASTNQTSMYLCASSFGGTANEKLFFGSGTQLSVL.

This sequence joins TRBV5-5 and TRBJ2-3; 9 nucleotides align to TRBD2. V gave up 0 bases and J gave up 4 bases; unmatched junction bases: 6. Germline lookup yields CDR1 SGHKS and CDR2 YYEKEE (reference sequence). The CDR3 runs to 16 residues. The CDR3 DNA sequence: TGTGCCAGCAGCTTGGAGGGTAGCGGGGGATCAGATACGCAGTATTTT. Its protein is CASSLEGSGGSDTQYF.

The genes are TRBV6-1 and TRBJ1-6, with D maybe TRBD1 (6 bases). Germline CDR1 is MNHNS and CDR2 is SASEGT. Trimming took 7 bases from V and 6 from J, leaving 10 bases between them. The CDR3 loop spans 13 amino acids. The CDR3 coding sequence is TGTGCCAGCATGGGGGGGCGTAATTCACCCCTCCACTTT. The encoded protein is CASMGGRNSPLHF.

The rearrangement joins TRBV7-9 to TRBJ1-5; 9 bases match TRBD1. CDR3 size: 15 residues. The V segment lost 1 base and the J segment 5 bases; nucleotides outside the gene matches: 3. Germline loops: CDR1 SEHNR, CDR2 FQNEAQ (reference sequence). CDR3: CASSLGTGVYQPQHF. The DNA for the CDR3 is TGTGCCAGCAGCTTAGGGACAGGGGTTTATCAGCCCCAGCATTTT. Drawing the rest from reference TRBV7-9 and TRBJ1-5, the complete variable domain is DTGVSQNPRHKITKRGQNVTFRCDPISEHNRLYWYRQTLGQGPEFLTYFQNEAQLEKSRLLSDRFSAERPKGSFSTLEIQRTEQGDSAMYLCASSLGTGVYQPQHFGDGTRLSIL.

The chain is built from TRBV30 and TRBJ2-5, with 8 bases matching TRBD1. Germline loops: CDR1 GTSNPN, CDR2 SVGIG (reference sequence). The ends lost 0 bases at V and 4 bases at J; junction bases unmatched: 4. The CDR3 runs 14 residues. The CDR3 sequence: CAWSVAGGSETQYF. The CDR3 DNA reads TGTGCCTGGAGTGTAGCAGGGGGCTCAGAGACCCAGTACTTC.

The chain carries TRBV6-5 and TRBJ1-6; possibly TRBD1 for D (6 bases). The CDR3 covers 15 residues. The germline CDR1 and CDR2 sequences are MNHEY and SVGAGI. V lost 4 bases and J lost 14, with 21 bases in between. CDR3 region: CASSLLGQGGMALHF. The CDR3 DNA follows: TGTGCCAGCAGTTTGTTGGGACAAGGGGGTATGGCCCTCCACTTT.

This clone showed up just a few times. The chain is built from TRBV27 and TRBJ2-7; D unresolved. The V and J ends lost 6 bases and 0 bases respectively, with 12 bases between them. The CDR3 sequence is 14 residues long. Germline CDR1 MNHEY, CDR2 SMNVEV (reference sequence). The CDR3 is CASSPERSSYEQYF. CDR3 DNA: TGTGCCAGCAGCCCAGAGAGGAGCTCCTACGAGCAGTACTTC.

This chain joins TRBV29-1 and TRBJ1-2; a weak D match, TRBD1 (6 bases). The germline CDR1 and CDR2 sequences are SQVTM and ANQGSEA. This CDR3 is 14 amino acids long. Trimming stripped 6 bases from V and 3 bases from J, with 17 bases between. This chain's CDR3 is CSVAKAGVDYGYTF. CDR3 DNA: TGCAGCGTCGCAAAGGCAGGGGTGGACTATGGCTACACCTTC. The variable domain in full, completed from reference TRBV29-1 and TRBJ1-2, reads SAVISQKPSRDICQRGTSLTIQCQVDSQVTMMFWYRQQPGQSLTLIATANQGSEATYESGFVIDKFPISRPNLTFSTLTVSNMSPEDSSIYLCSVAKAGVDYGYTFGSGTRLTVV.

CDR3 in DNA: TGTGCCAGCAGTTACTCGACAGGGGTTTATGGCTACACCTTC. Translation: CASSYSTGVYGYTF. The chain combines TRBV6-6 with TRBJ1-2, with 8 nucleotides matching TRBD1. The germline gives CDR1 MNHNY, CDR2 SVGAGI (reference sequence). The trim removed 0 bases at V and 5 bases at J, leaving 2 bases unmatched. This CDR3 has 14 residues.

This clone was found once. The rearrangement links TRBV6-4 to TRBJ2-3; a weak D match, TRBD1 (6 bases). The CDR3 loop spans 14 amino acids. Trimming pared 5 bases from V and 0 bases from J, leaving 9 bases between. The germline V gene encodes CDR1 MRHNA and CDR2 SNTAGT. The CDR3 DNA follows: TGTGCCAGCAGTAGGGACATCAGCACAGATACGCAGTATTTT. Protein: CASSRDISTDTQYF.

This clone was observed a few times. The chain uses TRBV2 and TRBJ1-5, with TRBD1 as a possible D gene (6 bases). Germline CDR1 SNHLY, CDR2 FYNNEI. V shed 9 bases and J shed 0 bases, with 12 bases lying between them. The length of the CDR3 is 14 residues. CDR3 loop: CASQTGLSNQPQHF. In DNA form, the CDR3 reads TGTGCCAGTCAGACAGGTCTTAGCAATCAGCCCCAGCATTTT.

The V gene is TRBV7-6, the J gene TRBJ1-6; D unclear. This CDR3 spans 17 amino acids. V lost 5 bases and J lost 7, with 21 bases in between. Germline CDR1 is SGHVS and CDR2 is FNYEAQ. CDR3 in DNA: TGTGCCAGCAGCGAACGTCCGCCGGGCCCGGGGAATTCACCCCTCCACTTT. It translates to CASSERPPGPGNSPLHF.

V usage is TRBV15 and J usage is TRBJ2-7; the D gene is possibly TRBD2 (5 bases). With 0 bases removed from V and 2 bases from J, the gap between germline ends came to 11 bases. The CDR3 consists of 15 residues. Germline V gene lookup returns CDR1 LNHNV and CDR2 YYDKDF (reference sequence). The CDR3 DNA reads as TGTGCCACCAGCAGAGATTCGGGAAGCGCCTACGAGCAGTACTTC. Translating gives CATSRDSGSAYEQYF.

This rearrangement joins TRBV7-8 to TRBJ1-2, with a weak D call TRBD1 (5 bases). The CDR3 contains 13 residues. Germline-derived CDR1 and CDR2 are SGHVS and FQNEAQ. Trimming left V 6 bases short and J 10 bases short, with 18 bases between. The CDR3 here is CASSQAGVAFYTF. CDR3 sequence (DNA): TGTGCCAGCAGTCAAGCGGGGGTGGCGTTCTACACCTTC.

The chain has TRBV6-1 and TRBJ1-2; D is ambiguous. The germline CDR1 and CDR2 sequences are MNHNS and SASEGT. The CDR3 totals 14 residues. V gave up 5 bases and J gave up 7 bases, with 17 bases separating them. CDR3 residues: CASSPTLGGSGYTF. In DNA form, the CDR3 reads TGTGCCAGCAGTCCGACTTTGGGTGGCTCTGGCTACACCTTC.